This entry features one T cell receptor beta chain sequence. V lost 0 bases, J lost 1 base, and 3 bases stayed unmatched. Germline V CDR1 and CDR2: SGHRS, YFSETQ. This CDR3 has 15 residues. These data originate in a study of T-cell reconstitution after alpha-beta-depleted transplantation in children. During its preparation, the TCRbeta library received unique molecular identifiers. TCRdb independently ran MiXCR on the PCR reads; one entry per CDR3 protein. The sample consists of approximately 400,000 distinct CDR3 sequences, approximately 10% of them appearing once. This clonotype originated in a human donor who donated a stem cell graft to a child with acute myeloid leukemia. Specimen: PBMCs from the stem cell graft donor, collected from the stem cell graft. The chain links TRBV5-1 to TRBJ2-5, with TRBD1 matching over 7 bases. CDR3: CASSLVTGSQETQYF. The CDR3 DNA reads TGCGCCAGCAGCTTGGTGACAGGGAGCCAAGAGACCCAGTACTTC. Drawing the rest from reference TRBV5-1 and TRBJ2-5, the complete variable domain is KAGVTQTPRYLIKTRGQQVTLSCSPISGHRSVSWYQQTPGQGLQFLFEYFSETQRNKGNFPGRFSGRQFSNSRSEMNVSTLELGDSALYLCASSLVTGSQETQYFGPGTRLLVL.